These T cell receptor beta chains were read from a single sample in a study of blood T cell repertoires in COVID-19. Clones were read by immunoSEQ multiplex PCR, and TCRdb kept only the in-frame ones, dropping some. The data contain 200,000 to 250,000 clones, 80% of them singletons. Sequences were obtained from peripheral blood. These receptors all come from a human donor in a cohort sampled during active COVID-19. CDR3s include the opening cysteine and the closing phenylalanine or tryptophan. The D gene is left open where the match is weak. Clone size appears in some rows only: once, few, many, or a class for an expanded clone.

CDR3 length: 16
J gene: TRBJ1-1
V gene: TRBV28
D gene: TRBD1
clone size: -
CDR3 DNA: TGTGCCAGCCCCCAGGGGGGCAGGGGCGGGGACACTGAAGCTTTCTTT
CDR3 protein: CASPQGGRGGDTEAFF

CDR3 length: 15
J gene: TRBJ2-7
V gene: TRBV19
D gene: TRBD1
clone size: -
CDR3 DNA: TGTGCCAGTAGTCTACGACAGGGGGTGTCCTACGAGCAGTACTTC
CDR3 protein: CASSLRQGVSYEQYF

CDR3 length: 15
J gene: TRBJ2-3
V gene: TRBV7-7
D gene: -
clone size: few
CDR3 DNA: TGTGCTAGCAGCTACGGATTAGCTAGCACAGATACGCAGTATTTT
CDR3 protein: CASSYGLASTDTQYF

CDR3 length: 14
J gene: TRBJ2-3
V gene: TRBV11-2
D gene: -
clone size: -
CDR3 DNA: TGTGCCAGCAGCTCCTTAGCGATCCCAGATACGCAGTATTTT
CDR3 protein: CASSSLAIPDTQYF

CDR3 length: 12
J gene: TRBJ1-1
V gene: TRBV2
D gene: -
clone size: -
CDR3 DNA: TGTGCCACCGGCGGGGTGAGCACTGAAGCTTTCTTT
CDR3 protein: CATGGVSTEAFF

CDR3 length: 13
J gene: TRBJ1-1
V gene: TRBV6-1
D gene: -
clone size: once
CDR3 DNA: TGTGCCAGCAGTGAAATCCAGAACACTGAAGCTTTCTTT
CDR3 protein: CASSEIQNTEAFF

CDR3 length: 16
J gene: TRBJ1-5
V gene: TRBV6-6
D gene: TRBD1
clone size: -
CDR3 DNA: TGTGCCAGCAGTATCACCCCCGGGACAGTAAATCAGCCCCAGCATTTT
CDR3 protein: CASSITPGTVNQPQHF

CDR3 length: 15
J gene: TRBJ1-1
V gene: TRBV27
D gene: TRBD1
clone size: -
CDR3 DNA: TGTGCCAGCAGCCGCCTTGGACAGGGTAACACTGAAGCTTTCTTT
CDR3 protein: CASSRLGQGNTEAFF

CDR3 length: 15
J gene: TRBJ2-1
V gene: TRBV19
D gene: TRBD2
clone size: -
CDR3 DNA: TGTGCCAGTAGTATAGCAGCGGGGGGAGGGAATGAGCAGTTCTTC
CDR3 protein: CASSIAAGGGNEQFF

CDR3 length: 11
J gene: TRBJ2-5
V gene: TRBV20-1
D gene: -
clone size: -
CDR3 DNA: TGCAGTTTTAGGAGAAAGGAGACCCAGTACTTC
CDR3 protein: CSFRRKETQYF

CDR3 length: 15
J gene: TRBJ1-1
V gene: TRBV9
D gene: -
clone size: -
CDR3 DNA: TGTGCCAGCAGCGTCCTGACAGCCCCGAACACTGAAGCTTTCTTT
CDR3 protein: CASSVLTAPNTEAFF

CDR3 length: 16
J gene: TRBJ2-2
V gene: TRBV5-8
D gene: -
clone size: -
CDR3 DNA: TGTGCCAGCAGCTTGGAAGTGACAGGGAACACCGGGGAGCTGTTTTTT
CDR3 protein: CASSLEVTGNTGELFF

CDR3 length: 14
J gene: TRBJ2-1
V gene: TRBV5-4
D gene: TRBD2
clone size: -
CDR3 DNA: TGTGCCAGCAGTTCTAGCGGGGGGGACTTTGAGCAGTTCTTC
CDR3 protein: CASSSSGGDFEQFF

CDR3 length: 12
J gene: TRBJ1-5
V gene: TRBV19
D gene: -
clone size: -
CDR3 DNA: TGTGCCAGTAGTAGCGGAGATCAGCCCCAGCATTTT
CDR3 protein: CASSSGDQPQHF

CDR3 length: 14
J gene: TRBJ2-7
V gene: TRBV5-6
D gene: -
clone size: -
CDR3 DNA: TGTGCCAGCAGCTTGGTGGGGGCCTCCTACGAGCAGTACTTC
CDR3 protein: CASSLVGASYEQYF

CDR3 length: 17
J gene: TRBJ2-7
V gene: TRBV18
D gene: TRBD2
clone size: -
CDR3 DNA: TGTGCCAGCTCACCAGGGACTAGCGGGAGGCGGGCATACGAGCAGTACTTC
CDR3 protein: CASSPGTSGRRAYEQYF

CDR3 length: 11
J gene: TRBJ1-6
V gene: TRBV28
D gene: -
clone size: -
CDR3 DNA: TGTGCCAGCAGTTTTTCTCTCTCCCTCCACTTT
CDR3 protein: CASSFSLSLHF

CDR3 length: 14
J gene: TRBJ1-5
V gene: TRBV27
D gene: -
clone size: -
CDR3 DNA: TGTGCCAGCAGTTCCCTGGGGGGGTGGCAGCCCCAGCATTTT
CDR3 protein: CASSSLGGWQPQHF

CDR3 length: 13
J gene: TRBJ2-1
V gene: TRBV19
D gene: -
clone size: -
CDR3 DNA: TGTGCCAGTAGTATGGAGCTGGACAATGAGCAGTTCTTC
CDR3 protein: CASSMELDNEQFF

CDR3 length: 15
J gene: TRBJ2-7
V gene: TRBV6-5
D gene: -
clone size: -
CDR3 DNA: TGTGCCAGCAGTCAAATCCGGGACTTTTACTCCGAGCAGTACTTC
CDR3 protein: CASSQIRDFYSEQYF

CDR3 length: 16
J gene: TRBJ2-1
V gene: TRBV3-1/TRBV3-2
D gene: -
clone size: -
CDR3 DNA: TGTGCCAGCAGCCAAGATTTAGGGGTTCTTTCGAATGAGCAGTTCTTC
CDR3 protein: CASSQDLGVLSNEQFF

CDR3 length: 12
J gene: TRBJ1-2
V gene: TRBV20-1
D gene: -
clone size: -
CDR3 DNA: TGCAGTGCTAGTACAGCCTACTATGGCTACACCTTC
CDR3 protein: CSASTAYYGYTF

CDR3 length: 18
J gene: TRBJ2-5
V gene: TRBV12-5
D gene: TRBD2
clone size: -
CDR3 DNA: TGTGCTAGTGGTTTGGTACGCGGGGGACTAGCGGGAGTGGAGACCCAGTACTTC
CDR3 protein: CASGLVRGGLAGVETQYF

CDR3 length: 18
J gene: TRBJ2-3
V gene: TRBV27
D gene: TRBD1
clone size: -
CDR3 DNA: TGTGCCAGCAGTTTATCGCGGGGGACGGGGACAGGGGTAGATACGCAGTATTTT
CDR3 protein: CASSLSRGTGTGVDTQYF

CDR3 length: 14
J gene: TRBJ2-2
V gene: TRBV28
D gene: -
clone size: -
CDR3 DNA: TGTGCCAGCACCGGAGGGCCCCTCACCGGGGAGCTGTTTTTT
CDR3 protein: CASTGGPLTGELFF

CDR3 length: 15
J gene: TRBJ1-4
V gene: TRBV19
D gene: -
clone size: -
CDR3 DNA: TGTGCCAGTAGTATTTTCGGGGAGATCGGTGAAAAACTGTTTTTT
CDR3 protein: CASSIFGEIGEKLFF

CDR3 length: 18
J gene: TRBJ2-6
V gene: TRBV24-1
D gene: TRBD2
clone size: -
CDR3 DNA: TGTGCCACCAGTGAGGGGCAGCGGGGTAACTCTGGGGCCAACGTCCTGACTTTC
CDR3 protein: CATSEGQRGNSGANVLTF

CDR3 length: 15
J gene: TRBJ1-4
V gene: TRBV9
D gene: -
clone size: -
CDR3 DNA: TGTGCCAGCAGCCTCCAGGGTCTTTCTAATGAAAAACTGTTTTTT
CDR3 protein: CASSLQGLSNEKLFF

CDR3 length: 15
J gene: TRBJ2-5
V gene: TRBV28
D gene: TRBD2
clone size: -
CDR3 DNA: TGTGCCAGCTTGCTTGGGACTAGCGGCCGGGAGACCCAGTACTTC
CDR3 protein: CASLLGTSGRETQYF

CDR3 length: 12
J gene: TRBJ1-1
V gene: TRBV19
D gene: -
clone size: -
CDR3 DNA: TGTGCCAGTAGTATCCAACAGGGTAAGGGTTTCTTT
CDR3 protein: CASSIQQGKGFF

CDR3 length: 13
J gene: TRBJ2-1
V gene: TRBV5-1
D gene: -
clone size: once
CDR3 DNA: TGCGCCAGCGCCGCGGGTCTAACAAATGAGCAGTTCTTC
CDR3 protein: CASAAGLTNEQFF

CDR3 length: 15
J gene: TRBJ1-3
V gene: TRBV6-5
D gene: TRBD1
clone size: -
CDR3 DNA: TGTGCCAGCAGCCCAAGGGACAGCATAGGAAACACCATATATTTT
CDR3 protein: CASSPRDSIGNTIYF

CDR3 length: 17
J gene: TRBJ2-3
V gene: TRBV4-2
D gene: -
clone size: -
CDR3 DNA: TGTGCCAGCAGCCAAATGGCGGGGGCGGGTCGTACAGATACGCAGTATTTT
CDR3 protein: CASSQMAGAGRTDTQYF

CDR3 length: 12
J gene: TRBJ2-7
V gene: TRBV28
D gene: -
clone size: -
CDR3 DNA: TGTGCCAGCAGTTTTGGGCCCTACGAGCAGTACTTC
CDR3 protein: CASSFGPYEQYF

CDR3 length: 12
J gene: TRBJ1-1
V gene: TRBV2
D gene: -
clone size: -
CDR3 DNA: TGTGCCAGCAACTTCGGACATTTTGAAGCTTTCTTT
CDR3 protein: CASNFGHFEAFF

CDR3 length: 13
J gene: TRBJ1-2
V gene: TRBV18
D gene: -
clone size: -
CDR3 DNA: TGTGCCAGCTCACCTGGACAGAACTATGGCTACACCTTC
CDR3 protein: CASSPGQNYGYTF

CDR3 length: 13
J gene: TRBJ1-6
V gene: TRBV7-9
D gene: -
clone size: -
CDR3 DNA: TGTGCCAGCAGGCCGGAGTATAATTCACCCCTCCACTTT
CDR3 protein: CASRPEYNSPLHF

CDR3 length: 14
J gene: TRBJ1-1
V gene: TRBV19
D gene: -
clone size: -
CDR3 DNA: TGTGCCAGTAGTATAAGACAGACGAACACTGAAGCTTTCTTT
CDR3 protein: CASSIRQTNTEAFF

CDR3 length: 16
J gene: TRBJ2-3
V gene: TRBV10-3
D gene: TRBD2
clone size: -
CDR3 DNA: TGTGCGTCACGCGGGACTAGCGGTCCTAGCACAGATACGCAGTATTTT
CDR3 protein: CASRGTSGPSTDTQYF

CDR3 length: 15
J gene: TRBJ1-2
V gene: TRBV9
D gene: -
clone size: once
CDR3 DNA: TGTGCCAGCAGCGTAAGCTCTGCAGGGACTTCTGGCTACACCTTC
CDR3 protein: CASSVSSAGTSGYTF

CDR3 length: 15
J gene: TRBJ2-5
V gene: TRBV15
D gene: TRBD1
clone size: once
CDR3 DNA: TGTGCCACCAGCACACCCAGGACAGGGGGGGAGACCCAGTACTTC
CDR3 protein: CATSTPRTGGETQYF

CDR3 length: 17
J gene: TRBJ2-5
V gene: TRBV24-1
D gene: -
clone size: -
CDR3 DNA: TGTGCCACCAGTGATTCAAGCAGCGGGACAGGCCAAGAGACCCAGTACTTC
CDR3 protein: CATSDSSSGTGQETQYF

CDR3 length: 14
J gene: TRBJ2-7
V gene: TRBV28
D gene: TRBD1
clone size: -
CDR3 DNA: TGTGCCAGCACCCGGGACAGATCCTCCTACGAGCAGTACTTC
CDR3 protein: CASTRDRSSYEQYF

CDR3 length: 14
J gene: TRBJ2-1
V gene: TRBV19
D gene: TRBD1
clone size: -
CDR3 DNA: TGTGCCAGTGCCGGGACAGGGAAATCAAATGAGCAGTTCTTC
CDR3 protein: CASAGTGKSNEQFF

CDR3 length: 15
J gene: TRBJ2-3
V gene: TRBV5-1
D gene: TRBD2
clone size: -
CDR3 DNA: TGCGCCAGCAGCTTGGAACTAGCGGGAGCAGATACGCAGTATTTT
CDR3 protein: CASSLELAGADTQYF

CDR3 length: 18
J gene: TRBJ2-2
V gene: TRBV12-5
D gene: TRBD1
clone size: -
CDR3 DNA: TGTGCTAGTGGTTTGGACTTGTTGAGACAGGGGTACACCGGGGAGCTGTTTTTT
CDR3 protein: CASGLDLLRQGYTGELFF

CDR3 length: 15
J gene: TRBJ1-3
V gene: TRBV14
D gene: -
clone size: -
CDR3 DNA: TGTGCCAGCAGCCAAGACAGGCACCCTGGAAACACCATATATTTT
CDR3 protein: CASSQDRHPGNTIYF

CDR3 length: 15
J gene: TRBJ2-1
V gene: TRBV11-2
D gene: -
clone size: -
CDR3 DNA: TGTGCCAGCAGCCGAGTAGGTGGACTTCCCACTGAGCAGTTCTTC
CDR3 protein: CASSRVGGLPTEQFF

CDR3 length: 16
J gene: TRBJ2-1
V gene: TRBV9
D gene: TRBD2
clone size: -
CDR3 DNA: TGTGCCAGCAGCGCAAGCGGGGGGGACCTTACAATAAGTCAGTTCTTC
CDR3 protein: CASSASGGDLTISQFF

CDR3 length: 13
J gene: TRBJ2-7
V gene: TRBV5-1
D gene: TRBD2
clone size: -
CDR3 DNA: TGCGCCAGCTCGGGGGGGATAGGCTACGAGCAGTACTTC
CDR3 protein: CASSGGIGYEQYF

CDR3 length: 15
J gene: TRBJ2-7
V gene: TRBV30
D gene: -
clone size: -
CDR3 DNA: TGTGCCTGGAGTGTACTTCCCCAGGGGAACTACGAGCAGTACTTC
CDR3 protein: CAWSVLPQGNYEQYF

CDR3 length: 12
J gene: TRBJ1-1
V gene: TRBV12-3/TRBV12-4
D gene: -
clone size: -
CDR3 DNA: TGTGCCAGCAGTTTTTATCGCAGCAGGGCTTTCTTT
CDR3 protein: CASSFYRSRAFF

CDR3 length: 15
J gene: TRBJ2-1
V gene: TRBV9
D gene: -
clone size: -
CDR3 DNA: TGTGCCAGCAGCGTAGACGGGGGGCTTTTCAATGAGCAGTTCTTC
CDR3 protein: CASSVDGGLFNEQFF

CDR3 length: 15
J gene: TRBJ2-5
V gene: TRBV28
D gene: TRBD1
clone size: -
CDR3 DNA: TGTGCCAGCAGTGGCCGGGACAGGGGGCCGGAGACCCAGTACTTC
CDR3 protein: CASSGRDRGPETQYF

CDR3 length: 15
J gene: TRBJ1-1
V gene: TRBV9
D gene: TRBD1
clone size: -
CDR3 DNA: TGTGCCAGCAGCAAATATACAGGGGGCAGGACTGAGGCTTTCTTT
CDR3 protein: CASSKYTGGRTEAFF

CDR3 length: 15
J gene: TRBJ1-6
V gene: TRBV15
D gene: -
clone size: -
CDR3 DNA: TGTGCCACCAGCAGATCGGGACAAGGAAATTCACCCCTCCACTTT
CDR3 protein: CATSRSGQGNSPLHF

CDR3 length: 14
J gene: TRBJ1-3
V gene: TRBV28
D gene: TRBD1
clone size: -
CDR3 DNA: TGTGCCAGCAGTGGCCCAGGGGGCGGAAACACCATATATTTT
CDR3 protein: CASSGPGGGNTIYF

CDR3 length: 15
J gene: TRBJ2-1
V gene: TRBV7-9
D gene: TRBD1
clone size: few
CDR3 DNA: TGTGCCAGCAGTTCACCGGGACAGGGAGTTGTTGAGCAGTTCTTC
CDR3 protein: CASSSPGQGVVEQFF

CDR3 length: 15
J gene: TRBJ1-1
V gene: TRBV5-4
D gene: -
clone size: -
CDR3 DNA: TGTGCCAGCAGCCCGGGCGGACAGTTGAACACTGAAGCTTTCTTT
CDR3 protein: CASSPGGQLNTEAFF

CDR3 length: 13
J gene: TRBJ1-1
V gene: TRBV10-3
D gene: TRBD1
clone size: -
CDR3 DNA: TGTGCCGTTTCGACAGGGGTGAACACTGAAGCTTTCTTT
CDR3 protein: CAVSTGVNTEAFF